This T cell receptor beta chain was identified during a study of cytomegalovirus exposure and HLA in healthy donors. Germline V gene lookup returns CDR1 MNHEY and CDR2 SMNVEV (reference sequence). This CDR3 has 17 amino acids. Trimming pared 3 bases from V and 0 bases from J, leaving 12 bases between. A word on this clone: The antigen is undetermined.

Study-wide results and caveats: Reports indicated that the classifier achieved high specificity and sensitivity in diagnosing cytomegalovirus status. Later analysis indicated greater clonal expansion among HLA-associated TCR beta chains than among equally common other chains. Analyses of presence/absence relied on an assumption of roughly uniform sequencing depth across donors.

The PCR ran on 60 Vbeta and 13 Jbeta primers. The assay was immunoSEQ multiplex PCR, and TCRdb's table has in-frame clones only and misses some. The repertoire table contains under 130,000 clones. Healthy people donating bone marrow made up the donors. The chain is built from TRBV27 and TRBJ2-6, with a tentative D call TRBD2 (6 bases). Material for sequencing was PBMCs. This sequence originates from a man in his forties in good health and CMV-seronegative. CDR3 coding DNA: TGTGCCAGCAGTTTTGGAGGGGCAAGCTCTGGGGCCAACGTCCTGACTTTC. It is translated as CASSFGGASSGANVLTF.